One and the same sample provided the 32 T cell receptor beta chains below, sequenced in a study of CD8+ T cells in alopecia areata. RNA, once extracted, was reverse transcribed into cDNA for use as the sequencing template. Profiled with immunoSEQ multiplex PCR; TCRdb holds only in-frame clones, not every one. The sample includes about 180,000 clones, approximately 62% of them seen just once. Here the sequenced sample was CD4+ T cells sorted from blood, taken at week 0. These receptors were taken from a human donor with alopecia areata.

This clone has a handful of counts. The chain joins TRBV4-3 to TRBJ2-7; 8 bases map to TRBD2. The CDR3 extends over 13 amino acids. V shed 1 base, J shed 7 bases, and the junction held 3 bases outside the gene matches. Germline CDR1 is LGHNA and CDR2 is YSLEER. DNA for the CDR3: TGCGCCAGCAGCCAAGCCCCGGGGGGGGAGCAGTACTTC. Amino acid sequence: CASSQAPGGEQYF.

This clone came up a few times. The V and J genes are TRBV7-2 and TRBJ2-5; D is possibly TRBD1 (5 bases). The CDR3 covers 15 residues. V lost 5 bases to trimming and J lost 5 bases, with 18 bases between them. The germline V gene has CDR1 SGHTA and CDR2 FQGNSA. CDR3 sequence reads: CASSSQQGAWETQYF. The CDR3 nucleotides are TGTGCCAGCAGCAGCCAACAAGGGGCATGGGAGACCCAGTACTTC.

J is TRBJ1-1 and V is TRBV7-9, with D possibly being TRBD1 (5 bases). The V end lost 1 base, the J end lost 4 bases, and 7 bases lay between the germline ends. CDR3 length: 13 residues. From germline, CDR1 is SEHNR and CDR2 FQNEAQ (reference sequence). CDR3 bases: TGTGCCAGCAGCTTAGAGGGGAGCACTGAAGCTTTCTTT. This codes for CASSLEGSTEAFF.

J is TRBJ2-5 and V is TRBV7-7; either TRBD1 or TRBD2 may supply D (5 bases each). The CDR3 length is 14 residues. V was trimmed by 2 bases and J by 1 base, leaving 8 bases between them. The germline V gene has CDR1 SSHAT and CDR2 FNYEAQ (reference sequence). CDR3 nucleotides: TGTGCCAGCAGCTTATCAGGGACCCAAGAGACCCAGTACTTC. Protein: CASSLSGTQETQYF.

This clone was picked up a small number of times. The rearrangement uses TRBV10-3 and TRBJ2-7, with no clear D. This CDR3 region has 13 residues. The V gene lost 6 bases and the J gene lost 5 bases, with 14 bases spanning the gap. The germline CDR1 and CDR2 sequences are ENHRY and SYGVKD. This CDR3 reads CAISPSGADEQYF. CDR3 in DNA: TGTGCCATCAGCCCCTCGGGCGCGGACGAGCAGTACTTC.

This clone was detected once. The V call is TRBV7-2, the J call TRBJ1-2; D possibly corresponds to TRBD1 (6 bases). The CDR3 runs to 15 residues. The V gene lost 4 bases and the J gene lost 2 bases, with 14 bases spanning the gap. Germline loops: CDR1 SGHTA, CDR2 FQGNSA. CDR3 residues: CASSSGDAGNYGYTF. The CDR3, as DNA: TGTGCCAGCAGCTCAGGGGACGCGGGGAACTATGGCTACACCTTC.

This sequence joins TRBV5-1 and TRBJ2-3; 10 nucleotides agree with TRBD2. Germline CDR1 SGHRS, CDR2 YFSETQ. The CDR3 runs to 17 residues. Trimming at V came to 4 bases and at J to 0 bases, leaving 8 bases not matched to a gene. The CDR3 spells CASSRSSSGGSTDTQYF. The CDR3 nucleotides are TGCGCCAGCAGCCGCAGCTCTAGCGGGGGTAGCACAGATACGCAGTATTTT.

V and J are TRBV4-3 and TRBJ1-2; a possible D gene is TRBD1 (5 bases). This CDR3 comprises 15 residues. The germline V and J ends were trimmed by 0 bases and 5 bases, with 13 bases remaining between them. Germline CDR1 is LGHNA and CDR2 is YSLEER. CDR3: CASSQDHARDYGYTF. The CDR3 DNA sequence: TGCGCCAGCAGCCAAGATCACGCCAGGGATTATGGCTACACCTTC.

This chain uses TRBV11-2 with TRBJ1-6; unclear D gene. Germline V lookup: CDR1 SGHAT, CDR2 FQNNGV. The CDR3 spans 13 residues. Trimming removed 4 bases from V and 8 bases from J, with 9 bases in between. The CDR3 loop reads CASSSDGYSPLHF. CDR3 sequence (DNA): TGTGCCAGCAGCTCGGACGGATATTCACCCCTCCACTTT.

The CDR3 bases are TGTGCTAGTGGTTTGGTAGCGGGGGGTCGCACTGAAGCTTTCTTT. Its translation: CASGLVAGGRTEAFF. The genes are TRBV12-5 and TRBJ1-1; D may be TRBD1 (5 bases). The CDR3 is 15 amino acids. CDR1 LGHNT and CDR2 FRNRAP come from the germline V gene. The V gene lost 0 bases and the J gene lost 4 bases, with 12 bases spanning the gap.

This chain connects TRBV5-1 to TRBJ2-5, with D unclear. The CDR3 sequence is 13 residues long. V gave up 1 base and J gave up 2 bases, with 6 bases separating them. In germline, CDR1 is SGHRS, CDR2 YFSETQ. The CDR3 sequence is CASSLKQQETQYF. Here the CDR3 DNA reads TGCGCCAGCAGCTTGAAACAGCAAGAGACCCAGTACTTC.

This clone was counted only a few times. V usage is TRBV29-1 and J usage is TRBJ1-1; unclear D gene. The V end lost 7 bases, the J end lost 2 bases, and 11 bases lay between the germline ends. The germline CDR1 and CDR2 sequences are SQVTM and ANQGSEA. This CDR3 comprises 12 residues. The CDR3 DNA reads TGCAGCGGGCAGTTTACTAACACTGAAGCTTTCTTT. It is translated as CSGQFTNTEAFF.

V is TRBV27 and J is TRBJ1-2, with D uncertain. Between the trimmed V and J ends, which lost 5 bases and 2 bases, there was a span of 9 bases. CDR3 length: 13 amino acids. The V gene's germline CDR1 is MNHEY and CDR2 SMNVEV (reference sequence). This CDR3 is CASSHTQNYGYTF. The CDR3, as DNA: TGTGCCAGCAGTCACACACAGAACTATGGCTACACCTTC.

The chain has TRBV29-1 and TRBJ2-5, with 7 bases identical to TRBD2. The junction had 7 bases not matched to a gene; V was cut back by 3 bases and J by 9 bases. The CDR3 consists of 12 residues. Germline V gives CDR1 SQVTM, CDR2 ANQGSEA. DNA of the CDR3: TGCAGCGTTGACCGGGGCCGGGAGGCCCAGTACTTC. Protein product: CSVDRGREAQYF.

The chain joins TRBV29-1 to TRBJ1-1; TRBD1 is a possible D gene (5 bases). CDR1 is SQVTM, CDR2 ANQGSEA, per germline. This CDR3 is 11 amino acids long. V lost 5 bases and J lost 10, with 14 bases in between. CDR3 in amino acids: CSVTGGSPAFF. Written as DNA, the CDR3 is TGCAGCGTTACCGGGGGTTCTCCAGCTTTCTTT.

This clone was detected only a few times. V usage is TRBV5-6 and J usage is TRBJ2-2; D remains unclear. The CDR3 loop spans 14 amino acids. Germline V gene lookup returns CDR1 SGHDT and CDR2 YYEEEE. The V and J ends lost 0 bases and 5 bases respectively, with 8 bases between them. The CDR3: CASSLEVSTGELFF. The CDR3 coding sequence is TGTGCCAGCAGCTTGGAGGTTTCTACCGGGGAGCTGTTTTTT. Complete variable domain (other parts from reference TRBV5-6 and TRBJ2-2): DAGVTQSPTHLIKTRGQQVTLRCSPKSGHDTVSWYQQALGQGPQFIFQYYEEEERQRGNFPDRFSGHQFPNYSSELNVNALLLGDSALYLCASSLEVSTGELFFGEGSRLTVL.

The rearrangement uses TRBV7-2 and TRBJ2-1, with D perhaps assigned TRBD1 or TRBD2 (5 bases each). The CDR3 spans 12 residues. Looked up from germline, CDR1 is SGHTA and CDR2 is FQGNSA. V dropped 1 base and J dropped 10 bases, with 8 bases sitting between them. CDR3 nucleotide sequence: TGTGCCAGCAGCTTAGGGTGGGGGGAGCAGTTCTTC. This sequence encodes CASSLGWGEQFF.

The chain has TRBV29-1 and TRBJ1-2; no clear D gene. Between the trimmed V and J ends, which lost 3 bases and 4 bases, there was a span of 12 bases. CDR1 is SQVTM, CDR2 ANQGSEA, per germline. This CDR3 has 13 residues. The CDR3 protein is CSVDRPGGYGYTF. CDR3 sequence (DNA): TGCAGCGTTGACCGTCCGGGTGGCTATGGCTACACCTTC.

V gene TRBV29-1 combines with J gene TRBJ2-2; D might be TRBD2 (6 bases). The CDR3 extends over 12 amino acids. Germline values: CDR1 SQVTM, CDR2 ANQGSEA. V lost 4 bases and J 6 bases, leaving 9 bases between the germline ends. The CDR3 spells CSVGWGAGELFF. CDR3 nucleotides: TGCAGCGTTGGTTGGGGGGCCGGGGAGCTGTTTTTT.

The gene calls are TRBV5-1 and TRBJ2-6, with D possibly TRBD2 on 7 matching bases. V was cut by 6 bases and J by 0 bases, with 19 bases left in between. The CDR3 is 18 amino acids. The V gene's germline CDR1 is SGHRS and CDR2 YFSETQ. DNA of the CDR3: TGCGCCAGCACCCCCCGGGGGGCCCCCCTCTCTGGGGCCAACGTCCTGACTTTC. It codes for CASTPRGAPLSGANVLTF.

The J gene is TRBJ2-7, the V gene TRBV7-2, with 7 bases fitting TRBD1. Germline V CDR1 and CDR2: SGHTA, FQGNSA. Trimming at V came to 8 bases and at J to 3 bases, leaving 7 bases not matched to a gene. The CDR3 runs to 13 residues. For the CDR3, the DNA is TGTGCCAGCGCCCTGAGGGGGCTCTACGAGCAGTACTTC. The encoded protein is CASALRGLYEQYF.

The rearrangement links TRBV29-1 to TRBJ2-3; a possible D gene is TRBD1 (6 bases). Germline CDR1 and CDR2: SQVTM and ANQGSEA. CDR3 length: 14 amino acids. With 0 bases removed from V and 6 bases from J, the gap between germline ends came to 13 bases. The CDR3 loop reads CSVEETGISDTQYF. DNA of the CDR3: TGCAGCGTTGAAGAAACAGGGATCTCTGATACGCAGTATTTT.

J is TRBJ1-2 and V is TRBV15; unclear D gene. Deletions cut 0 bases from V and 6 bases from J, with 11 bases between. The CDR3 has 14 residues. CDR1 is LNHNV, CDR2 YYDKDF, per germline (reference sequence). As DNA, the CDR3 is TGTGCCACCAGCAGAGAGGGCCGCCGGGATGGCTACACCTTC. Translation gives CATSREGRRDGYTF.

J is TRBJ2-1 and V is TRBV5-1; tentative D call: TRBD2 (6 bases). There are 16 residues in the CDR3. The ends were cut back, 6 bases at V and 10 bases at J, with 26 bases in the middle. Germline CDR1 SGHRS, CDR2 YFSETQ. CDR3 region: CASTESTALAREEQFF. CDR3 bases: TGCGCCAGCACCGAAAGCACAGCTTTAGCTCGGGAGGAGCAGTTCTTC.

The rearrangement joins TRBV4-3 to TRBJ1-1, with no clear D. CDR3 length: 14 amino acids. Germline values: CDR1 LGHNA, CDR2 YSLEER. V shed 1 base and J shed 4 bases, with 10 bases lying between them. The CDR3 DNA reads TGCGCCAGCAGCCAAGTAGGGATCGGCACTGAAGCTTTCTTT. Its protein product is CASSQVGIGTEAFF.

This chain links TRBV11-2 with TRBJ2-5, with TRBD2 identical over 9 bases. The V gene's germline CDR1 is SGHAT and CDR2 FQNNGV. V lost 5 bases to trimming and J lost 5 bases; unmatched junction nucleotides: 9. The CDR3 is 15 residues long. CDR3 in DNA: TGTGCCAGCAGCGCCGGGACTAGCCGTGCGGAGACCCAGTACTTC. This codes for CASSAGTSRAETQYF.

This chain links TRBV7-2 with TRBJ2-7; D is perhaps TRBD1 (5 bases). The CDR3 is made up of 15 amino acids. Deletions cut 5 bases from V and 3 bases from J, with 17 bases between. Germline V gene lookup returns CDR1 SGHTA and CDR2 FQGNSA. DNA for the CDR3: TGTGCCAGCAGCCTCACGACAGCTACAAGCTACGAGCAGTACTTC. Translated: CASSLTTATSYEQYF.

This clone was seen a single time. The rearrangement uses TRBV27 and TRBJ1-6; D is unresolved. The CDR3 has 13 residues. Germline values: CDR1 MNHEY, CDR2 SMNVEV (reference sequence). Trimming stripped 3 bases from V and 7 bases from J, with 7 bases between. The CDR3 DNA reads as TGTGCCAGCAGTTTTGGCATAAATTCACCCCTCCACTTT. Translating it yields CASSFGINSPLHF.

The chain has TRBV15 and TRBJ2-2; 8 bases are shared with TRBD2. The CDR3 loop spans 16 amino acids. CDR1 LNHNV and CDR2 YYDKDF come from the germline V gene (reference sequence). The V and J ends lost 0 bases and 3 bases, in that order; junction bases with no gene match: 3. Here the CDR3 reads CATSRDQLADTGELFF. In nucleotides, the CDR3 is TGTGCCACCAGCAGAGATCAACTAGCGGACACCGGGGAGCTGTTTTTT.

This chain uses TRBV7-2 with TRBJ2-3, with D hard to call. V lost 8 bases and J 2 bases, leaving 5 bases between the germline ends. The germline V gene encodes CDR1 SGHTA and CDR2 FQGNSA. CDR3 size: 11 residues. This CDR3 reads CASRSTDTQYF. The CDR3 coding sequence is TGTGCCAGCCGGTCCACAGATACGCAGTATTTT. The full variable domain, with the rest looked up from reference TRBV7-2 and TRBJ2-3, is GAGVSQSPSNKVTEKGKDVELRCDPISGHTALYWYRQSLGQGLEFLIYFQGNSAPDKSGLPSDRFSAERTGGSVSTLTIQRTQQEDSAVYLCASRSTDTQYFGPGTRLTVL.

This clone has a single count. The rearrangement joins TRBV29-1 to TRBJ2-7, with D possibly being TRBD2 (7 bases). The CDR3 loop spans 17 amino acids. Germline V lookup: CDR1 SQVTM, CDR2 ANQGSEA. Between the trimmed V and J ends, which lost 6 bases and 6 bases, there was a span of 30 bases. CDR3 sequence (DNA): TGCAGCGTGGGCAGTGGGGGGGCAGGCGCGGAAAGTGGCGAGCAGTACTTC. This translates into CSVGSGGAGAESGEQYF.

The chain combines TRBV29-1 with TRBJ2-1; D is ambiguous. Germline loops: CDR1 SQVTM, CDR2 ANQGSEA. V lost 4 bases and J 7 bases, leaving 14 bases between the germline ends. The CDR3 sequence is 13 residues long. CDR3 sequence (DNA): TGCAGCGTTGTAGAGGCAGCCAAGAATGAGCAGTTCTTC. Translated: CSVVEAAKNEQFF.